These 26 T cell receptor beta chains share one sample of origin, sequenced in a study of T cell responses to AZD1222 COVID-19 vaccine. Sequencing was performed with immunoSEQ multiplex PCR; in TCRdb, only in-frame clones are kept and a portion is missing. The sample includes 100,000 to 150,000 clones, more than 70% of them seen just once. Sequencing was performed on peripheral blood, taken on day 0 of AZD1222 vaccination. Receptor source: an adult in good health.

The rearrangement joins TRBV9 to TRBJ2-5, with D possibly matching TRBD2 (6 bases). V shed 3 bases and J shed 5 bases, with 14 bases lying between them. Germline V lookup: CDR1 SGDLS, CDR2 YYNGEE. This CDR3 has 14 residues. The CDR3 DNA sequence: TGTGCCAGCAGCGCCGGGACTCCCAGGGAGACCCAGTACTTC. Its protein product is CASSAGTPRETQYF. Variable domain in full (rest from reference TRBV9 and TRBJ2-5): DSGVTQTPKHLITATGQRVTLRCSPRSGDLSVYWYQQSLDQGLQFLIQYYNGEERAKGNILERFSAQQFPDLHSELNLSSLELGDSALYFCASSAGTPRETQYFGPGTRLLVL.

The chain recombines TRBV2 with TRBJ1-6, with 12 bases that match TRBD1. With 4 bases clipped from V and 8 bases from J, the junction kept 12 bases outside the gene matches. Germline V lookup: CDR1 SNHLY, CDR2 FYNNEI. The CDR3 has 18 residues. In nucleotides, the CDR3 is TGTGCCAGCAGTGTGCGACCGGGACAGGGGGCGCAGGATTCACCCCTCCACTTT. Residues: CASSVRPGQGAQDSPLHF.

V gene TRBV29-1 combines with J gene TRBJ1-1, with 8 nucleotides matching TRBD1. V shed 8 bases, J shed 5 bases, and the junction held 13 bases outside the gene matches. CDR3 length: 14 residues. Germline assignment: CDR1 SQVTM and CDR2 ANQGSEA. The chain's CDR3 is CSLAQGVEKTEAFF. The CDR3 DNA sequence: TGCAGCCTAGCACAGGGGGTCGAGAAAACTGAAGCTTTCTTT.

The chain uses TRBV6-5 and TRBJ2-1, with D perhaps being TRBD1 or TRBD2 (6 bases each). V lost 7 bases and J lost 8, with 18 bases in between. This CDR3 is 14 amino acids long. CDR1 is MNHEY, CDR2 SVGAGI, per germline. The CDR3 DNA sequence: TGTGCCAGCATAGGGGGGAGCACATCGGATGAGCAGTTCTTC. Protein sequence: CASIGGSTSDEQFF.

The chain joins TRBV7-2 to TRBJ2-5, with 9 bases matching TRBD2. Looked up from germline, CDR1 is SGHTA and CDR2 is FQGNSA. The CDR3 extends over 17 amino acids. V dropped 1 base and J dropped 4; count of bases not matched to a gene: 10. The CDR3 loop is CASSLGPSGAYGETQYF. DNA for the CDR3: TGTGCCAGCAGCTTAGGCCCTAGCGGGGCATACGGAGAGACCCAGTACTTC.

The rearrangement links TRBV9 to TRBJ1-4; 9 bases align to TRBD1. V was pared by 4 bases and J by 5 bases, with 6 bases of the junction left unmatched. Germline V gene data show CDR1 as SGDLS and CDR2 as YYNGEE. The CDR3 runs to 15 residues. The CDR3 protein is CASSLRTGENEKLFF. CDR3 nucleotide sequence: TGTGCCAGCAGCCTCCGGACAGGGGAGAATGAAAAACTGTTTTTT.

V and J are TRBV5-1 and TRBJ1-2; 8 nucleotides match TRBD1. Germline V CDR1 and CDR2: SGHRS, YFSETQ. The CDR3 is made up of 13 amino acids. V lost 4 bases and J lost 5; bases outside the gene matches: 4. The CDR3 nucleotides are TGCGCCAGCAGCATGGACAGGGATTATGGCTACACCTTC. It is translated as CASSMDRDYGYTF.

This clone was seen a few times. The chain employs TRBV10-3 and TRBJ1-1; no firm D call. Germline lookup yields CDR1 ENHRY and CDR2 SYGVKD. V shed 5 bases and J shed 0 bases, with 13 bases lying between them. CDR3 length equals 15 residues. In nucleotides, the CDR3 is TGTGCCATCAGTTTGAGTGGCAGGATGAACACTGAAGCTTTCTTT. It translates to CAISLSGRMNTEAFF.

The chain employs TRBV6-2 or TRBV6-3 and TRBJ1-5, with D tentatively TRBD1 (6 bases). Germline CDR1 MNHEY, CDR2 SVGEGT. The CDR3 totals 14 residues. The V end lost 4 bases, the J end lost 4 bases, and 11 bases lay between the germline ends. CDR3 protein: CASSSRQANQPQHF. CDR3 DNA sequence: TGTGCCAGCAGTTCTAGACAGGCTAATCAGCCCCAGCATTTT.

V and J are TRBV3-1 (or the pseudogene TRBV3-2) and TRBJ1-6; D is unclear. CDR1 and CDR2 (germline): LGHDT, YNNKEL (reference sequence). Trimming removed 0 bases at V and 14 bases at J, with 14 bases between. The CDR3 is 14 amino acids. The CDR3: CASSQEGRVWTLHF. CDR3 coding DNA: TGTGCCAGCAGCCAAGAAGGCCGGGTATGGACCCTCCACTTT.

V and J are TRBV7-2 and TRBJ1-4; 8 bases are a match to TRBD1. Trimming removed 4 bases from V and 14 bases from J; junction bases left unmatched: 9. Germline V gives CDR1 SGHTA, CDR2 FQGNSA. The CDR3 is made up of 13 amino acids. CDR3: CASSSDHRGGLFF. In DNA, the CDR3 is TGTGCCAGCAGCTCAGACCACAGGGGGGGGCTGTTTTTT.

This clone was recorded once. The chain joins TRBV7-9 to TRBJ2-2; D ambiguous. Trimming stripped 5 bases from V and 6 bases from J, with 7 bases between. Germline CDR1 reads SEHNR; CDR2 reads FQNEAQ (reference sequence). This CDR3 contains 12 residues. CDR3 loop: CASSAGPGELFF. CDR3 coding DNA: TGTGCCAGCAGCGCCGGCCCCGGGGAGCTGTTTTTT.

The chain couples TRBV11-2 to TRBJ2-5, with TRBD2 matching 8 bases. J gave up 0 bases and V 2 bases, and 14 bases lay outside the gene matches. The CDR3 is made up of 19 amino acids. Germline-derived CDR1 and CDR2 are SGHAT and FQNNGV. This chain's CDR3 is CASSLRSTSAWDDQETQYF. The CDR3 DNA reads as TGTGCCAGCAGCTTAAGGTCGACTAGCGCGTGGGACGACCAAGAGACCCAGTACTTC.

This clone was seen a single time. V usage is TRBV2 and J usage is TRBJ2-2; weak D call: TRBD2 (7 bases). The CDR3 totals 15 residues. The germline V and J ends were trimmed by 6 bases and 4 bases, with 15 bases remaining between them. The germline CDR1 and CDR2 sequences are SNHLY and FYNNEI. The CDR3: CASRGGVAVTGELFF. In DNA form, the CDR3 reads TGTGCCAGCAGAGGGGGGGTAGCTGTCACCGGGGAGCTGTTTTTT.

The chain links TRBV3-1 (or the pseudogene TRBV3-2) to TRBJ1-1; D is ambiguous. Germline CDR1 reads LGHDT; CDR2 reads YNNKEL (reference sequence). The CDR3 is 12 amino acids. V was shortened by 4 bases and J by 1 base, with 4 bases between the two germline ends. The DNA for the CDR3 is TGTGCCAGCAGCCTTCAGAACACTGAAGCTTTCTTT. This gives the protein CASSLQNTEAFF.

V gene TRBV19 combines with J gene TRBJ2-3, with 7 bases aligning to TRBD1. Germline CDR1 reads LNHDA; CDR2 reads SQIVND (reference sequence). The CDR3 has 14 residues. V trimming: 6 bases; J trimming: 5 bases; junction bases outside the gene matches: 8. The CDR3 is CASSILRGRDTQYF. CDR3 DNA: TGTGCCAGTAGCATCCTTAGGGGGCGAGATACGCAGTATTTT. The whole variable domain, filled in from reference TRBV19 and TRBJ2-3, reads DGGITQSPKYLFRKEGQNVTLSCEQNLNHDAMYWYRQDPGQGLRLIYYSQIVNDFQKGDIAEGYSVSREKKESFPLTVTSAQKNPTAFYLCASSILRGRDTQYFGPGTRLTVL.

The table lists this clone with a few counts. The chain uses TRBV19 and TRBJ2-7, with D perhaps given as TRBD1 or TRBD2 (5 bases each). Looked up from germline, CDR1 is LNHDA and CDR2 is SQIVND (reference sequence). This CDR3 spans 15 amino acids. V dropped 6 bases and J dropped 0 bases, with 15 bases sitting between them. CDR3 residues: CASRTRDVGSYEQYF. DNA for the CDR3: TGTGCCAGTAGGACCCGGGACGTGGGCTCCTACGAGCAGTACTTC. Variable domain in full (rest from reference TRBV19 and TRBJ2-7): DGGITQSPKYLFRKEGQNVTLSCEQNLNHDAMYWYRQDPGQGLRLIYYSQIVNDFQKGDIAEGYSVSREKKESFPLTVTSAQKNPTAFYLCASRTRDVGSYEQYFGPGTRLTVT.

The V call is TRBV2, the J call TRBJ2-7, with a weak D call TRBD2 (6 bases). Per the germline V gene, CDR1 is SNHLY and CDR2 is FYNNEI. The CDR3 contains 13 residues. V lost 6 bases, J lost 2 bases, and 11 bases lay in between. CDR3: CASRGGVTYEQYF. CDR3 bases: TGTGCCAGCAGAGGAGGGGTAACCTACGAGCAGTACTTC.

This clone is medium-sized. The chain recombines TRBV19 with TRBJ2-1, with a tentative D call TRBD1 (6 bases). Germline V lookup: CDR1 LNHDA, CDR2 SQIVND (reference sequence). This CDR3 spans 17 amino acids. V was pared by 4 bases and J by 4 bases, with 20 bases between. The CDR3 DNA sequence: TGTGCCAGTAGTACGCCGCGAGTCAGGGGCTGGTACAATGAGCAGTTCTTC. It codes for CASSTPRVRGWYNEQFF.

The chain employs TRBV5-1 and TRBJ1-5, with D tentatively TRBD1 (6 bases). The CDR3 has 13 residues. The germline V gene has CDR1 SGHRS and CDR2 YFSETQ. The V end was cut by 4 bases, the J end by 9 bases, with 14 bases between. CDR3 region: CASSRAGGGPQHF. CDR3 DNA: TGCGCCAGCAGCCGGGCGGGAGGGGGGCCCCAGCATTTT.

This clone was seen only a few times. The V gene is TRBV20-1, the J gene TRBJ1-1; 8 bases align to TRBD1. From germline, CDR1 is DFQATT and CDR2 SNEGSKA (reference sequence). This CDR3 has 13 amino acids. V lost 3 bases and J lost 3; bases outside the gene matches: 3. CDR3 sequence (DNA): TGCAGTGCTAGTCAGGGGGCCGACACTGAAGCTTTCTTT. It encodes CSASQGADTEAFF.

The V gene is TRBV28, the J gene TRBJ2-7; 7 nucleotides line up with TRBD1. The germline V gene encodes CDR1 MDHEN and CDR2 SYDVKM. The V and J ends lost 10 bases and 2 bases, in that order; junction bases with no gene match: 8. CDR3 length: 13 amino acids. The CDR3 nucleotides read TGTGCCACCCTAAGACAGGGCCCCTACGAGCAGTACTTC. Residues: CATLRQGPYEQYF.

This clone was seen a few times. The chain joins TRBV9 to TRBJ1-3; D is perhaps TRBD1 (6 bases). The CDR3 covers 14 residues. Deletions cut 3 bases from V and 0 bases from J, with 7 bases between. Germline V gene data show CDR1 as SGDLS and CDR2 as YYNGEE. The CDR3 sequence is CASSEDSSGNTIYF. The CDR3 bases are TGTGCCAGCAGCGAGGACAGCTCTGGAAACACCATATATTTT.

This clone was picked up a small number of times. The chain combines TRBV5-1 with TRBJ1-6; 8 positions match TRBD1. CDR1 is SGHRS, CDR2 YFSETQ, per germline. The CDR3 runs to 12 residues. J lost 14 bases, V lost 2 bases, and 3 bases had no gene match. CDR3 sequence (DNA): TGCGCCAGCAGCTTACAGGGGGAGACCCTCCACTTT. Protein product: CASSLQGETLHF.

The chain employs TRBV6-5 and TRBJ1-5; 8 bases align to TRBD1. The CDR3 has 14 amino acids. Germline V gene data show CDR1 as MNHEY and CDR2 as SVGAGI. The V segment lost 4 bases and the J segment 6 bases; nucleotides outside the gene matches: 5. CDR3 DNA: TGTGCCAGCAGTTCTCAGGGGGCGTCTCAGCCCCAGCATTTT. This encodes CASSSQGASQPQHF.

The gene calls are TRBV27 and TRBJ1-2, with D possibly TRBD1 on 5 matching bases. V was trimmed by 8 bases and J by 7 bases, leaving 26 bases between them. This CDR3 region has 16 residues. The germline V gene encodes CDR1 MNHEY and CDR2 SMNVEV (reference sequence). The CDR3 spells CASPRGRAHDIAGYTF. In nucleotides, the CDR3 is TGTGCCAGCCCCCGAGGCAGGGCCCACGATATTGCTGGCTACACCTTC.